This TCR beta chain was observed in a study of response to subunit inactivated influenza vaccine. The CDR3 is 17 amino acids. Germline V lookup: CDR1 KGHDR, CDR2 SFDVKD. The junction had 8 bases not matched to a gene; V was cut back by 3 bases and J by 8 bases. TCRdb re-called the RT-PCR reads through MiXCR, storing one row per CDR3 protein. The table has around 540,000 distinct CDR3 sequences, about 10% seen once. This clonotype has at least ten counts. This chain connects TRBV24-1 to TRBJ2-1; 14 bases are shared with TRBD2. Source: PBMCs from blood, taken on the day of vaccination. The TCR comes from a man aged 50 to 60 who received an inactivated influenza vaccine. CDR3 residues: CATSDETSGRALDEQFF. CDR3 coding DNA: TGTGCCACCAGTGATGAGACTAGCGGGAGGGCCTTGGATGAGCAGTTCTTC.